This T cell receptor beta chain is drawn from a study of cytomegalovirus exposure and HLA in healthy donors. About the research overall: Early released data comprised 80 million to 100 million unique TCRs from HLA-typed donors.

The table lists this clone with a few counts. Its specificity is not known. Trimming removed 4 bases from V and 3 bases from J, with 10 bases in between. Germline V gene sequence: CDR1 SGHNT, CDR2 YYREEE (reference sequence). The CDR3 contains 14 residues. Regarding the study as a whole: Later analysis identified a missense DCLRE1C variant that was linked to TCR beta V- and J-gene trimming.

Donors showed nominal health when sampled, although they likely had unrecorded immune exposures. It was with 60 Vbeta and 13 Jbeta primers that the PCR ran. Some clones are missing from TCRdb's copy, which holds only in-frame ones; the method was immunoSEQ multiplex PCR. The data hold some 150,000 clones, with roughly 85% observed a single time. The gene calls are TRBV5-4 and TRBJ2-2; a weak D match, TRBD1 (5 bases). Material: PBMCs. The clonotype was recovered from a man between 40 and 49 years old in good health and CMV-seronegative. This CDR3 reads CASSRSTDTGELFF. The CDR3 DNA follows: TGTGCCAGCAGCAGATCGACAGACACCGGGGAGCTGTTTTTT.